The sample holds many counts of the clone carrying this TCR beta chain. This entry belongs to a study of molecular identifiers for immune sequencing clone quantification. V lost 0 bases to trimming and J lost 3 bases, with 6 bases between them. The CDR3 length is 14 residues. Germline loops: CDR1 SGDLS, CDR2 YYNGEE. TCRdb itself ran the PCR reads through MiXCR, one entry per CDR3 protein. The data show a few hundred thousand distinct CDR3 sequences, roughly 24% seen once. As CD8+CD4-CCR7+CD45RA+ cells, naive CD8 T cells were sorted. The J gene is TRBJ1-4, the V gene TRBV9; no clear D. The specimen was naive CD8+ T cells from blood, with Jurkat cell RNA spiked in. As for subset: FACS-sorted CD8+CD4-CCR7+CD45RA+ naive T cells. The TCR sequence derives from a human donor in good health. Some libraries in this study had Jurkat cell RNA spiked in. CDR3: CASSVGSANEKLFF. In nucleotides, the CDR3 is TGTGCCAGCAGCGTAGGGTCTGCTAATGAAAAACTGTTTTTT.